This TCR beta chain was sequenced for a study of CD8 T cells in Susac syndrome. V was cut by 5 bases and J by 1 base, with 9 bases left in between. The germline gives CDR1 MNHEY, CDR2 SMNVEV (reference sequence). This CDR3 contains 13 residues. General study findings and limits: The study recognized that its TCR sequencing and HLA analysis covered a relatively small number of individuals.

Concerning this clonotype: Its cognate antigen is unknown.

Matching for age and sex applied to the controls, who were healthy donors. Reverse transcription of about 0.45 to 1 ug RNA used random hexamers. The authors amplified TCR beta CDR3 across 54 Vbeta and 13 Jbeta using immunoSEQ multiplex PCR. TCRdb re-called the immunoSEQ multiplex PCR reads with MiXCR, one entry per CDR3 protein. The sample records 110,000 or so distinct CDR3 sequences, less than 95% being singletons. This TCR was recovered from a human donor in good health. What was sequenced was CD4+ T cells from PBMCs. V and J are TRBV27 and TRBJ2-7; possibly TRBD2 for D (6 bases). Written as DNA, the CDR3 is TGTGCCAGCAGTCCCCTAGCGTCCTACGAGCAGTACTTC. It is translated as CASSPLASYEQYF.